This T cell receptor (beta chain) is from a study of T cells in localized non-small cell lung cancer. Notes on the study in general: Greater blood T cell density accompanied longer overall survival. Heterogeneity within the tumor remains possible, as just one region underwent sequencing. Maximal T cell clonality occurred in uninvolved adjacent lung, with tumor ranking below it. Adjacent lung exhibited a median of 57 among the 100 most abundant tumor clones.

Trimming left V 1 base short and J 14 bases short, with 12 bases between. Germline V gene data show CDR1 as SEHNR and CDR2 as FQNEAQ (reference sequence). CDR3 length equals 13 residues. Generated by immunoSEQ multiplex PCR, the TCRdb table keeps only in-frame clones and is missing some. This repertoire shows 20,000 to 30,000 clones, roughly nine tenths found once; its top ten account for around 15%. A remark on this clone: As yet, its antigen is unknown.

The sequence was obtained from a female donor aged 60 or older with stage II squamous cell lung carcinoma. This sequence joins TRBV7-9 and TRBJ1-6; D may be TRBD1 (5 bases). The sequencing used peripheral blood, collected before any cancer treatment. CDR3 amino acids: CASSLEQGLSLHF. CDR3 DNA sequence: TGTGCCAGCAGCTTAGAGCAGGGATTGTCCCTCCACTTT.